This entry is about one TCR beta chain. The antigen is undetermined. Data came from immunoSEQ multiplex PCR; TCRdb stores just in-frame clones and leaves some out. There are some 110,000 clones in the sample; 88% occur only once, and roughly 3.8% lies in the top ten. The data originate from a study of T cell responses to AZD1222 COVID-19 vaccine. Looked up from germline, CDR1 is MNHEY and CDR2 is SVGEGT. The ends were cut back, 0 bases at V and 10 bases at J, with 21 bases in the middle. The CDR3 runs 16 residues. Whole-study findings and limits: Two doses of AZD1222 preceded a rise in Spike-specific TCR breadth and depth.

The chain employs TRBV6-2 or TRBV6-3 and TRBJ1-1, with D tentatively TRBD1 (6 bases). The sequence was obtained from an adult who received the AZD1222 COVID-19 vaccine. This material consisted of peripheral blood, taken 28 days after the second AZD1222 dose. CDR3 DNA: TGTGCCAGCAGTTACTCAGTTAGAGCTGCTGAAGGGGGAGCTTTCTTT. Residues: CASSYSVRAAEGGAFF.